This entry describes one T cell receptor (beta chain). This sample was taken from a study of blood T cell repertoires in COVID-19. Background on the study: The origin of the acute and convalescent COVID-19 samples was the United States, Italy and Spain. Sample material is recorded as cDNA or gDNA derived from T cells, B-cell-depleted T cells, or PBMCs.

How the authors handled the data: Amplification of reference gene primers was used by the study to estimate nucleated cell counts. This table comes from immunoSEQ multiplex PCR, and its TCRdb copy is limited to in-frame clones, with some not included. The V and J calls and clone size come from that table; D and trimming were worked out from the DNA. The sample yields around 160,000 clones, about nine tenths seen once. The CDR3 is made up of 17 amino acids. Trimming cost V 1 base and J 3 bases; bases outside gene matches: 7. Germline CDR1 reads LNHNV; CDR2 reads YYDKDF (reference sequence). The sample consisted of peripheral blood. The chain has TRBV15 and TRBJ2-1; 9 nucleotides align to TRBD2. The sequence was obtained from a human donor in a cohort sampled during active COVID-19. CDR3 nucleotide sequence: TGTGCCACCAGCAGAGGAGGAGCGGGGGGAATCTACAATGAGCAGTTCTTC. This codes for CATSRGGAGGIYNEQFF.